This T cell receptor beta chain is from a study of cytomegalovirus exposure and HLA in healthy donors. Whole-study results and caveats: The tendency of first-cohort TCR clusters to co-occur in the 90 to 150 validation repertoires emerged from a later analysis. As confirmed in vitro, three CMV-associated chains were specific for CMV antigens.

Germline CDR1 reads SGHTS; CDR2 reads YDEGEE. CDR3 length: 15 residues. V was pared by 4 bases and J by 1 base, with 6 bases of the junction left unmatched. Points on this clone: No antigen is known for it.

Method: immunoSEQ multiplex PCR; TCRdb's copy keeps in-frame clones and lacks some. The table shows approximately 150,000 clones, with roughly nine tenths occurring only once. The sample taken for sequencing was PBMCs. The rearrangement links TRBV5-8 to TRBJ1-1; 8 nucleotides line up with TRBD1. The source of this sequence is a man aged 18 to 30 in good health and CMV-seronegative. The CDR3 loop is CASSSGTGWNTEAFF. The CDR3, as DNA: TGTGCCAGCAGCAGCGGGACAGGCTGGAACACTGAAGCTTTCTTT.